These 2 T cell receptor beta chains originate from one sample sequenced in a study of CD8+ T cells in alopecia areata. cDNA prepared by RNA extraction and subsequent reverse transcription served as the template for sequencing. Data came from immunoSEQ multiplex PCR; TCRdb stores just in-frame clones and leaves some out. The sample has 120,000 to 150,000 clones; roughly nine tenths are singletons. The treatment is: oral pan-JAK inhibitor, 5-10 mg twice daily. The sample consisted of CD8+ T cells sorted from blood, taken at week 4, from a patient treated with tofacitinib. Receptors were obtained from a human donor with alopecia areata.

This chain connects TRBV29-1 to TRBJ2-3; D is ambiguous. Per the germline V gene, CDR1 is SQVTM and CDR2 is ANQGSEA. The CDR3 is 13 residues long. The ends were cut back, 1 base at V and 0 bases at J, with 5 bases in the middle. The CDR3 nucleotides are TGCAGCGTTGAAGGGAAAAGCACAGATACGCAGTATTTT. Translated, it gives CSVEGKSTDTQYF.

The gene calls are TRBV7-6 and TRBJ2-5; 7 bases map to TRBD1. The CDR3 is made up of 15 amino acids. Germline V gives CDR1 SGHVS, CDR2 FNYEAQ. The trim removed 1 base at V and 0 bases at J, leaving 2 bases unmatched. CDR3 sequence (DNA): TGTGCCAGCAGCTTAGTTGGGACAGACCAAGAGACCCAGTACTTC. Its translation: CASSLVGTDQETQYF.